Ten or more counts support the clone carrying this T cell receptor beta chain. This sample is drawn from a study of neurological immune-mediated disorders. TCRdb reanalysed the 5' RACE reads using MiXCR and keeps one entry per CDR3 protein. The sample yields tens of thousands of distinct CDR3 sequences, about 5% seen once. The sequencing input was CD4+ T cells from blood. The clonotype originates from a woman younger than 30 with multiple sclerosis.

The CDR3 loop is CSASYRGGNQPQHF. The DNA of the CDR3 is TGCAGTGCTAGTTACAGGGGAGGCAATCAGCCCCAGCATTTT. V and J are TRBV20-1 and TRBJ1-5; 7 positions match TRBD1. The CDR3 runs 14 residues. The ends lost 3 bases at V and 2 bases at J; junction bases unmatched: 4. The germline V gene has CDR1 DFQATT and CDR2 SNEGSKA (reference sequence).